The T cell receptor (beta chain) described here comes from a study of regulatory T cells in long-lasting Graves disease. Looking at the study overall: Patients newly diagnosed with Graves' had been on antithyroid drugs for under 3 months.

Germline CDR1 SQVTM, CDR2 ANQGSEA. The V and J ends lost 7 bases and 1 base, in that order; junction bases with no gene match: 7. The CDR3 spans 14 residues. The sample holds many counts of this clonotype. Noted time point: newly diagnosed GD, antithyroid drugs for less than 3 months. Construction of the TCR library relied on RNA isolated from PBMCs. For TCR beta, libraries came from iRepertoire HTBI primers and Arm-PCR of CDR3 regions. TCRdb processed the multiplex PCR reads anew with MiXCR; each CDR3 protein has one entry. The sample shows some 450,000 distinct CDR3 sequences, about a sixth of them seen only once. The sample was also linked to a second study, of T cells in Graves' hyperthyroidism and ophthalmopathy.

The receptor was isolated from a woman aged 25 to 45 with Graves disease. V usage is TRBV29-1 and J usage is TRBJ1-2; 9 positions match TRBD1. Source: peripheral blood mononuclear cells (PBMCs), taken at new diagnosis, from a patient treated with antithyroid drugs. DNA for the CDR3: TGCAGCGCCGGCCGGGACAGGGTTAACTATGGCTACACCTTC. Encoded protein: CSAGRDRVNYGYTF.